This entry concerns a single TCR beta chain. This sample was taken from a study of blood T cell repertoires in COVID-19. Study-level information: COVID-19 samples from acute and convalescent phases originated in the United States, Italy and Spain.

Two negative PCRs, clearance, or symptom resolution were required of recovered Cohort 3 donors. The authors' processing: Quantification of nucleated cells was approximated via reference gene primer amplification. TCRdb's copy holds only in-frame clones and misses some; the assay was immunoSEQ multiplex PCR. The V and J calls and clone size come from that table; D and trimming were worked out from the DNA. The sample contains fewer than 400,000 clones, approximately 88% of which appear only once. The germline gives CDR1 LGHDT, CDR2 YNNKEL (reference sequence). V trimming: 0 bases; J trimming: 3 bases; junction bases outside the gene matches: 11. This CDR3 contains 19 residues.

The J gene is TRBJ2-1, the V gene TRBV3-1 (or the pseudogene TRBV3-2); TRBD2 matches at 10 bases. What was sequenced was PBMCs or T cells enriched from blood (not recorded which). The clonotype originates from a man in his 60s who had recovered from COVID-19. The CDR3 region has the DNA TGTGCCAGCAGCCAAGATTTGACACGACTAGCGGGCTACTACAATGAGCAGTTCTTC. Translated: CASSQDLTRLAGYYNEQFF.